Here is one T cell receptor beta chain with its context. Antigen unknown. The same CDR3 also results from other DNA sequences found in this sample. V was shortened by 3 bases and J by 3 bases, with 6 bases between the two germline ends. Germline V lookup: CDR1 LNHDA, CDR2 SQIVND (reference sequence). The CDR3 totals 12 residues. The data belong to a study of shared clonotypes between healthy human individuals. Study context: Each donor's CD8 memory used one plate, CD8 naive two, each CD4 subset three. Points from the study as a whole: Four donors held around 5% of naive CD4 clonotypes in common.

Nashville, Tennessee was home to all donors, who were Caucasian adults. The protocol was immunoSEQ multiplex PCR, while the TCRdb copy is restricted to in-frame clones and leaves out a portion. Of more than 2 million clones in the sample, nearly 97% were seen once. The material sequenced was naive CD4+ T cells sorted from blood. Subset given: CD45RA+ positively selected. The sequence derives from a young man in good health. The chain is built from TRBV19 and TRBJ2-7; weak D call: TRBD1 (5 bases). CDR3 protein: CASSIQGYEQYF. CDR3 coding DNA: TGTGCCAGTAGTATCCAGGGCTACGAGCAGTACTTC.